This is a list of T cell receptor beta chains from one sample in a study of T cells in Graves' hyperthyroidism and ophthalmopathy. MiXCR, applied by TCRdb to the multiplex PCR reads, yields one record per CDR3 protein. Of some 760,000 distinct CDR3 sequences in the sample, around 15% were seen once. Sequenced input: blood. These receptors all come from a woman between 18 and 30 years old with Graves' hyperthyroidism. Each CDR3 is given with its conserved first and last residue. A D gene is named only where the DNA matches it firmly. Where a row states a size, it is once, few, many or the class of an expanded clone; other rows omit it.

CDR3 DNA: TGTGCCAGCAGCTTAGGGGGGACAGCAGGCCACGAGCAGTACTTC
CDR3 protein: CASSLGGTAGHEQYF
D gene: TRBD1
V gene: TRBV7-2
clone size: many
J gene: TRBJ2-7

CDR3 DNA: TGTGCCAGTAAAATTTCCTCCTACAATGAGCAGTTCTTC
CDR3 protein: CASKISSYNEQFF
D gene: -
V gene: TRBV2
clone size: many
J gene: TRBJ2-1

CDR3 DNA: TGTGCCAGCAGCTTAGTTCTCCCCCCCCTAAATGAGCAGTTCTTC
CDR3 protein: CASSLVLPPLNEQFF
D gene: -
V gene: TRBV11-2
clone size: many
J gene: TRBJ2-1

CDR3 DNA: TGTGCCAGCAGTTTGTACAGCTTC
CDR3 protein: CASSLYSF
D gene: -
V gene: TRBV12-3/TRBV12-4
clone size: few
J gene: TRBJ1-2

CDR3 DNA: TGTGCCAGCTCAAAAGATAGCTTGAACACTGAAGCTTTCTTT
CDR3 protein: CASSKDSLNTEAFF
D gene: -
V gene: TRBV18
clone size: many
J gene: TRBJ1-1

CDR3 DNA: TGTGCCAGCACCCCATTGGTAGCGGTAGCCAAAAACATTCAGTACTTC
CDR3 protein: CASTPLVAVAKNIQYF
D gene: -
V gene: TRBV28
clone size: few
J gene: TRBJ2-4

CDR3 DNA: TGCGCCAGCGGACTTACCTTCGTGGGGAGTCTAGCCAAAAACATTCAGTACTTC
CDR3 protein: CASGLTFVGSLAKNIQYF
D gene: -
V gene: TRBV4-1
clone size: few
J gene: TRBJ2-4

CDR3 DNA: TGTGCCTGGAGTGCTACTCGACCGGGACAAGGCACTGAAGCTTTCTTT
CDR3 protein: CAWSATRPGQGTEAFF
D gene: -
V gene: TRBV30
clone size: few
J gene: TRBJ1-1

CDR3 DNA: TGTGCCAGCAGCGTAGACGGACTGGTCGTTGACGAGCAGTACTTC
CDR3 protein: CASSVDGLVVDEQYF
D gene: -
V gene: TRBV9
clone size: -
J gene: TRBJ2-7

CDR3 DNA: TGTGCCAGCAGCGTATATAGAGGGGGCGAGGCTGAAGCTTTCTTT
CDR3 protein: CASSVYRGGEAEAFF
D gene: TRBD1
V gene: TRBV9
clone size: few
J gene: TRBJ1-1

CDR3 DNA: TGTGCCAGCAGCTCGTCGCGGGGACGGGAAGATACGCAGTATTTT
CDR3 protein: CASSSSRGREDTQYF
D gene: -
V gene: TRBV5-6
clone size: many
J gene: TRBJ2-3

CDR3 DNA: TGTGCCAGCAGTGAAGAACGCCTAGCGGGAGTGTACAATGAGCAGTTCTTC
CDR3 protein: CASSEERLAGVYNEQFF
D gene: TRBD2
V gene: TRBV6-1
clone size: many
J gene: TRBJ2-1

CDR3 DNA: TGTGCCAGCAGTGATAGAAGGGGCAATCAGCCCCAGCATTTT
CDR3 protein: CASSDRRGNQPQHF
D gene: -
V gene: TRBV2
clone size: many
J gene: TRBJ1-5

CDR3 DNA: TGTGCCACCAGTGCTTGGTCTTCCACCGGGGAGCTGTTTTTT
CDR3 protein: CATSAWSSTGELFF
D gene: -
V gene: TRBV24-1
clone size: few
J gene: TRBJ2-2

CDR3 DNA: TGTGCCAGCAGTGCAGGGAACAGGGGGTACACCGGGGAGCTGTTTTTT
CDR3 protein: CASSAGNRGYTGELFF
D gene: TRBD1
V gene: TRBV27
clone size: few
J gene: TRBJ2-2

CDR3 DNA: TGTGCCAGCAGTTACGGGGGGGGAGGGAGCGGGGCAAGATTCACAGATACGCAGTATTTT
CDR3 protein: CASSYGGGGSGARFTDTQYF
D gene: TRBD2
V gene: TRBV6-5
clone size: -
J gene: TRBJ2-3

CDR3 DNA: TGTGCCAGCTCTCGACAGGAGGACTATGGCTACACCTTC
CDR3 protein: CASSRQEDYGYTF
D gene: -
V gene: TRBV18
clone size: many
J gene: TRBJ1-2

CDR3 DNA: TGTGCCAGCATCATCCGGAACACTGAAGCTTTCTTT
CDR3 protein: CASIIRNTEAFF
D gene: -
V gene: TRBV6-1
clone size: -
J gene: TRBJ1-1

CDR3 DNA: TGTGCCACCGGAACACGACAGGGAAATGAGCAGTTCTTC
CDR3 protein: CATGTRQGNEQFF
D gene: TRBD1
V gene: TRBV15
clone size: -
J gene: TRBJ2-1

CDR3 DNA: TGCGCCAGCAGCATGACAGGGGGGGTCACTGAAGCTTTCTTT
CDR3 protein: CASSMTGGVTEAFF
D gene: TRBD1
V gene: TRBV5-1
clone size: few
J gene: TRBJ1-1

CDR3 DNA: TGCAGCGTTGAACAAGGCCTGTCCGAGCAGTACTTC
CDR3 protein: CSVEQGLSEQYF
D gene: -
V gene: TRBV29-1
clone size: -
J gene: TRBJ2-7

CDR3 DNA: TGTGCCAGCAGCTCTAGGACCGCCAATGAGCAGTTCTTC
CDR3 protein: CASSSRTANEQFF
D gene: -
V gene: TRBV11-2
clone size: many
J gene: TRBJ2-1

CDR3 DNA: TGTGCCAGCACCCCAAGTCGGGGTTATAGCAATCAGCCCCAGCATTTT
CDR3 protein: CASTPSRGYSNQPQHF
D gene: -
V gene: TRBV12-3/TRBV12-4
clone size: few
J gene: TRBJ1-5

CDR3 DNA: TGCGCCAGCAGTGAGTCAGGCGGGAAGTGGTCGGATGAGCAGTTCTTC
CDR3 protein: CASSESGGKWSDEQFF
D gene: -
V gene: TRBV10-1
clone size: many
J gene: TRBJ2-1

CDR3 DNA: TGTACCACAAAAACGACCGGGGAGCTGTTTTTT
CDR3 protein: CTTKTTGELFF
D gene: -
V gene: TRBV9
clone size: few
J gene: TRBJ2-2

CDR3 DNA: TGTGCCAGCAGTTACTCGGCTAGCGGGAGAACAGATACGCAGTATTTT
CDR3 protein: CASSYSASGRTDTQYF
D gene: TRBD2
V gene: TRBV6-6
clone size: many
J gene: TRBJ2-3

CDR3 DNA: TGCGCCAGCAGCTTGCAACAGGGAACCACTGAAGCTTTCTTT
CDR3 protein: CASSLQQGTTEAFF
D gene: -
V gene: TRBV5-1
clone size: many
J gene: TRBJ1-1

CDR3 DNA: TGCAGTGCTAGAGATGAGGTTTGGGGGGACGAGCAGTACTTC
CDR3 protein: CSARDEVWGDEQYF
D gene: -
V gene: TRBV20-1
clone size: many
J gene: TRBJ2-7

CDR3 DNA: TGTGCCAGCAGCTTATCGGCTACGGGGGAGACCCAGTACTTC
CDR3 protein: CASSLSATGETQYF
D gene: -
V gene: TRBV7-9
clone size: -
J gene: TRBJ2-5

CDR3 DNA: TGTGCCACCTCTCGGACGGGGGCAGGGTACTACAATGAGCAGTTCTTC
CDR3 protein: CATSRTGAGYYNEQFF
D gene: -
V gene: TRBV15
clone size: many
J gene: TRBJ2-1

CDR3 DNA: TGTGCCAGCAGTTTAGCTCGGAGCGGGAGGGGGGATGAGCAGTTCTTC
CDR3 protein: CASSLARSGRGDEQFF
D gene: TRBD2
V gene: TRBV12-3/TRBV12-4
clone size: many
J gene: TRBJ2-1

CDR3 DNA: TGCGCCAGCAGCCAAGATCGCCTCAGAATGAACACTGAAGCTTTCTTT
CDR3 protein: CASSQDRLRMNTEAFF
D gene: -
V gene: TRBV4-3
clone size: -
J gene: TRBJ1-1

CDR3 DNA: TGCAGCGTTGAATCCGATAGCAATCAGCCCCAGCATTTT
CDR3 protein: CSVESDSNQPQHF
D gene: -
V gene: TRBV29-1
clone size: -
J gene: TRBJ1-5

CDR3 DNA: TGTGCCAGCAGTTACGGAGGGGGCACAGATACGCAGTATTTT
CDR3 protein: CASSYGGGTDTQYF
D gene: -
V gene: TRBV6-2/TRBV6-3
clone size: few
J gene: TRBJ2-3

CDR3 DNA: TGTGCCAGCAGCGTAGGTAACCTAGCGGGAGGACAAGATAATGAGCAGTTCTTC
CDR3 protein: CASSVGNLAGGQDNEQFF
D gene: TRBD2
V gene: TRBV9
clone size: many
J gene: TRBJ2-1

CDR3 DNA: TGTGCCAGCAGTGCAAACTCTGACGCCCCAACCTACGAGCAGTACTTC
CDR3 protein: CASSANSDAPTYEQYF
D gene: -
V gene: TRBV6-1
clone size: few
J gene: TRBJ2-7

CDR3 DNA: TGTGCCAGCAGCGGGGGGGGGACAGCGTATAATTCACCCCTCCACTTT
CDR3 protein: CASSGGGTAYNSPLHF
D gene: TRBD1
V gene: TRBV3-1
clone size: -
J gene: TRBJ1-6